The 11 T cell receptor beta chains below were found in one sample sequenced in a study of CD8 T cells in Susac syndrome. About 0.5 to 1 ug RNA was reverse transcribed with random hexamers. TCRdb processed the immunoSEQ multiplex PCR reads anew with MiXCR; each CDR3 protein has one entry. Here the sample spans 200,000 or so distinct CDR3 sequences, 90% to 95% being singletons. Sequencing was done on a sample of CD4+ T cells from PBMCs. The receptors stem from a human donor with multiple sclerosis.

The chain carries TRBV29-1 and TRBJ2-1; 9 bases are shared with TRBD2. V was pared by 7 bases and J by 6 bases, with 10 bases of the junction left unmatched. There are 14 residues in the CDR3. Per germline, CDR1 SQVTM and CDR2 ANQGSEA. The CDR3 DNA is TGCAGCGGTGCCGGGACAGCGGGGGGCAATGAGCAGTTCTTC. It is translated as CSGAGTAGGNEQFF.

The chain links TRBV4-2 to TRBJ2-5; D may be TRBD2 (5 bases). Germline V CDR1 and CDR2: LGHNA, YNFKEQ. The CDR3 is 16 residues long. V was shortened by 0 bases and J by 5 bases, with 16 bases between the two germline ends. As DNA, the CDR3 is TGTGCCAGCAGCCAAGAGTTGGCTAGCAGTTGGGAGACCCAGTACTTC. This encodes CASSQELASSWETQYF.

The chain employs TRBV18 and TRBJ2-7; D is tentatively TRBD1 or TRBD2 (5 bases each). Trimming removed 2 bases at V and 0 bases at J, with 14 bases between. Germline lookup yields CDR1 KGHSH and CDR2 LQKENI. The CDR3 has 16 residues. The CDR3 bases are TGTGCCAGCTCACCAATAAGTCCAGGGAGCTCCTACGAGCAGTACTTC. Protein: CASSPISPGSSYEQYF.

This sequence joins TRBV20-1 and TRBJ2-7, with 13 positions matching TRBD2. The CDR3 extends over 13 amino acids. Germline assignment: CDR1 DFQATT and CDR2 SNEGSKA (reference sequence). CDR3 bases: TGCAGCACACTAGCGGGGGGGCGGCGGGAGCAGTACTTC. It specifies CSTLAGGRREQYF.

The chain employs TRBV5-1 and TRBJ2-7; D is uncertain. The V end lost 3 bases, the J end lost 0 bases, and 7 bases lay between the germline ends. The CDR3 has 13 residues. Germline V gene sequence: CDR1 SGHRS, CDR2 YFSETQ. The CDR3 is CASSWASSYEQYF. The CDR3 DNA reads as TGCGCCAGCAGCTGGGCCAGCTCCTACGAGCAGTACTTC.

V is TRBV20-1 and J is TRBJ1-6; TRBD1 aligns across 9 bases. Per the germline V gene, CDR1 is DFQATT and CDR2 is SNEGSKA (reference sequence). The J segment lost 9 bases and the V segment lost 5 bases, leaving 5 bases of the junction unmatched. The CDR3 sequence is 13 residues long. CDR3 DNA: TGCAGTGCTCGGGACAGGGAAGGTTCACCCCTCCACTTT. Amino acids: CSARDREGSPLHF.

J is TRBJ2-7 and V is TRBV21-1; TRBD2 is taken as the D call from the table, unchecked against the DNA. TRBV21-1 is annotated as a pseudogene. The CDR3 runs to 16 residues. CDR3 DNA sequence: TGTGCCAGCAGCATTCCCCCGAGGCCCGTGCCCTACGAGCAGTACTTC. It yields the protein CASSIPPRPVPYEQYF.

This chain uses TRBV28 with TRBJ1-1, with D possibly matching TRBD1 (5 bases). Germline V gene sequence: CDR1 MDHEN, CDR2 SYDVKM. Trimming shortened V by 4 bases and J by 4 bases, and 19 bases separated the two germline ends. This CDR3 region has 16 residues. DNA for the CDR3: TGTGCCAGCAGTTCCCGATTCAGGGACCTAATCACTGAAGCTTTCTTT. Its translation: CASSSRFRDLITEAFF. Variable domain in full (rest from reference TRBV28 and TRBJ1-1): DVKVTQSSRYLVKRTGEKVFLECVQDMDHENMFWYRQDPGLGLRLIYFSYDVKMKEKGDIPEGYSVSREKKERFSLILESASTNQTSMYLCASSSRFRDLITEAFFGQGTRLTVV.

This clonotype was counted a single time. This rearrangement joins TRBV2 to TRBJ1-5; D may be TRBD1 (5 bases). This CDR3 region has 14 residues. Deletions cut 6 bases from V and 6 bases from J, with 15 bases between. CDR1 SNHLY and CDR2 FYNNEI come from the germline V gene. CDR3 nucleotide sequence: TGTGCCAGCAGAGCGTCACAGGTTACTCAGCCCCAGCATTTT. It codes for CASRASQVTQPQHF.

This rearrangement joins TRBV3-1 to TRBJ1-5; no clear D. Trimming took off 4 bases at V and 4 bases at J, with 8 bases between the two ends. The CDR3 covers 13 residues. The germline gives CDR1 LGHDT, CDR2 YNNKEL (reference sequence). The CDR3 spells CASSPHPNQPQHF. The CDR3 DNA sequence: TGTGCCAGCAGCCCGCACCCTAATCAGCCCCAGCATTTT.

The J gene is TRBJ2-5, the V gene TRBV6-5; D ambiguous. The germline CDR1 and CDR2 sequences are MNHEY and SVGAGI. Trimming stripped 0 bases from V and 2 bases from J, with 7 bases between. The CDR3 has 14 amino acids. CDR3 DNA: TGTGCCAGCAGTTACTCGAAATCACAAGAGACCCAGTACTTC. This gives the protein CASSYSKSQETQYF.